This TCR beta chain was retrieved from a study of T cell repertoires in cytomegalovirus infection. Study-level background: As its CMV epitopes, the study selected recently identified HLA-C-restricted and well-studied HLA-B-restricted targets. Signatures in public TCR beta sequences pointed to both CMV infection and matching HLA type.

This clonotype turned up a few times. Antigen unknown. Via MiXCR, TCRdb re-called the reads, giving one row per CDR3 protein. The sample shows some 940,000 distinct CDR3 sequences, roughly 30% of them seen only once. Study results and limitations: HLA-C-restricted CMV-specific TCR beta clonotypes prevailed in the ex vivo response. Based on cumulative public TCR beta family frequency, carriers of CMV plus the relevant HLA were identified.

The germline CDR1 and CDR2 sequences are SEHNR and FQNEAQ (reference sequence). V was shortened by 5 bases and J by 4 bases, with 14 bases between the two germline ends. The CDR3 is 14 residues long. The starting material was cultured CD8+ T cells from PBMCs, obtained from culture after CMV antigen stimulation. The TCR comes from a human donor in good health (CMV status not recorded). Some clones in this sample may be carry-over from other donors' samples. The chain links TRBV7-9 to TRBJ1-2, with D hard to call. In nucleotides, the CDR3 is TGTGCCAGCAGCCGCGGCCGGGAAATCTATGGCTACACCTTC. Protein sequence: CASSRGREIYGYTF.